This record concerns one T cell receptor beta chain sequence. As yet, its antigen is unknown. Given a much more abundant clone one base away, this may be a read error. This specimen belongs to a study of molecular identifiers for immune sequencing clone quantification. Study-level background: In replicates, RNA taken from roughly 21,000 or 96,000 naive CD8 cells was divided five ways, and four portions underwent sequencing. Study-level points and caveats: Single-cell amounts of spiked Jurkat TCR RNA were reportedly detectable among over 750,000 naive cells.

Germline CDR1 SEHNR, CDR2 FQNEAQ (reference sequence). The CDR3 extends over 13 amino acids. The V and J ends lost 10 bases and 4 bases, in that order; junction bases with no gene match: 4. TCRdb reprocessed the PCR reads with MiXCR, giving one entry per CDR3 protein. The sample comprises about half a million distinct CDR3 sequences, around 21% of which are singletons, and under 0.85% rests with the top ten. Sequenced sample: naive CD8+ T cells from blood, with Jurkat cell RNA spiked in. Subset indicated: FACS-sorted CD8+CD4-CCR7+CD45RA+ naive T cells. The source is a human donor in good health. Some libraries in this study had Jurkat cell RNA spiked in. The chain has TRBV7-9 and TRBJ1-1; 12 bases map to TRBD1. The CDR3 DNA reads TGTGCCACCGGGACAGGGGGCAGCACTGAAGCTTTCTTT. Translating gives CATGTGGSTEAFF.